This T cell receptor beta chain originates from a study of CXCR3-negative and CXCR3-positive naive CD8 T cells. Background on the study: With about 1.5 +/- 0.3 million reads per library, the TRB reads numbered around 130 million in total. Study-wide results and caveats: Diversity ran similarly high across both naive subsets but far lower in memory CD8+ cells. After cryopreservation, CXCR3 expression dropped partially; most assays used fresh PBMCs.

Libraries were UMI-labeled 5' RACE TRB cDNA. Each CDR3 protein gets one entry in TCRdb, which reprocessed the 5' RACE reads and gives no DNA. This table lists roughly 24,000 distinct CDR3 sequences. Note on this clonotype: Its specificity is unknown.

Germline CDR1 and CDR2: MDHEN and SYDVKM. The CDR3 is 15 amino acids. The TCR comes from a human donor in good health. Some clones in this sample may be carry-over from other donors' samples. The J gene is TRBJ2-2, the V gene TRBV28; TCRdb's D call, TRBD1, is unchecked because there is no DNA. The sequenced sample consisted of memory CD8+ T cells from blood. The CDR3 here is CASSFHGQGNGELFF.